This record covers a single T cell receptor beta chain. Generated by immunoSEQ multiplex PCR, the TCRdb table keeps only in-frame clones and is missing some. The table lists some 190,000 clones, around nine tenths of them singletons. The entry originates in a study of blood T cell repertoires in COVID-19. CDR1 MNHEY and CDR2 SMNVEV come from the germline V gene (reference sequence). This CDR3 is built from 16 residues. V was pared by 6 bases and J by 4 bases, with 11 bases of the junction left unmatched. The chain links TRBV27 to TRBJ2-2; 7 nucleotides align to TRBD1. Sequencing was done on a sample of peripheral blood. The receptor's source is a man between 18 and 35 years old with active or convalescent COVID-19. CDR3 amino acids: CASRDRPTGATGELFF. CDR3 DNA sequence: TGTGCCAGCAGGGACAGGCCAACCGGTGCCACCGGGGAGCTGTTTTTT.